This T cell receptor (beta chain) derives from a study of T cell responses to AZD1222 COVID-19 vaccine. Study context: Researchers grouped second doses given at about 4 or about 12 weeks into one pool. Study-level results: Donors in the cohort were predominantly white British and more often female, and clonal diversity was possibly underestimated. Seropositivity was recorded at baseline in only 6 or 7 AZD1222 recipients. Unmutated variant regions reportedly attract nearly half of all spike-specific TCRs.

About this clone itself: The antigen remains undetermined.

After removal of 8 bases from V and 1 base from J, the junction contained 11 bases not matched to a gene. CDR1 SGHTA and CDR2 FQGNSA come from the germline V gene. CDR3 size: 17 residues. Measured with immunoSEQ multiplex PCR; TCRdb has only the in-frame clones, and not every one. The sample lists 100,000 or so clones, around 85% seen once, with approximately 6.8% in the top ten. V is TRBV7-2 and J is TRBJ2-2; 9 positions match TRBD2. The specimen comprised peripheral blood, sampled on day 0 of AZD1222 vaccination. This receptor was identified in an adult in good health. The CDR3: CASALGVSGGNTGELFF. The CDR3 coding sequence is TGTGCCAGCGCCCTAGGGGTTAGCGGGGGGAACACCGGGGAGCTGTTTTTT.